The rows below give T cell receptor beta chains drawn from one sample of a study of beta chain features in type 1 diabetes. Assay used: immunoSEQ multiplex PCR; TCRdb lists only in-frame clones, some missing. The sample lists hundreds of thousands of clones, about an eighth occurring once. The sample consisted of naive CD4+ T cells from blood. These receptors originate from a man younger than 35 with type 1 diabetes. CDR3s include the opening cysteine and the closing phenylalanine or tryptophan. Clone size is not always given. Where it is, it says once, few, many or a class for expanded clones.

abundance: -
v_gene: TRBV7-9
CDR3aa: CASSRDTYEQYF

abundance: -
v_gene: TRBV7-9
CDR3aa: CASSPQGNYGYTF

abundance: few
v_gene: TRBV7-9
CDR3aa: CASSNGGEKLFF

abundance: few
v_gene: TRBV6-5
CDR3aa: CASSYSLAGGPDTQYF

abundance: -
v_gene: TRBV11-2
CDR3aa: CASSLSREQYF

abundance: -
v_gene: TRBV18
CDR3aa: CASSADRGLAGYTF

abundance: -
v_gene: TRBV28
CDR3aa: CASSLNYEQYF

abundance: -
v_gene: TRBV7-9
CDR3aa: CACGRGFAQETQYF

abundance: -
v_gene: TRBV5-1
CDR3aa: CASSFADRDGAIQYF

abundance: few
v_gene: TRBV4-3
CDR3aa: CASSQDPANPSNEQFF

abundance: -
v_gene: TRBV29-1
CDR3aa: CSVEVGRATEAFF

abundance: -
v_gene: TRBV4-2
CDR3aa: CASSLRGKNTGELFF

abundance: -
v_gene: TRBV5-1
CDR3aa: CASSETSGGNEQFF

abundance: -
v_gene: TRBV27
CDR3aa: CASSLSPGIAPGTQYF

abundance: -
v_gene: TRBV15
CDR3aa: CATSSLGIGELFF

abundance: -
v_gene: TRBV7-6
CDR3aa: CASSLEGHYEKLFF

abundance: -
v_gene: TRBV4-3
CDR3aa: CASSQGNLRGYTF

abundance: -
v_gene: TRBV7-8
CDR3aa: CASSRLSSYNEQFF

abundance: -
v_gene: TRBV4-1
CDR3aa: CASSQGSSTNTGELFF

abundance: -
v_gene: TRBV12-5
CDR3aa: CASGLVGTPGRNEQFF

abundance: few
v_gene: TRBV19
CDR3aa: CASSQGGDYGYTF

abundance: few
v_gene: TRBV29-1
CDR3aa: CSVGTRGARIFTF

abundance: few
v_gene: TRBV18
CDR3aa: CASSPAPGANEQFF

abundance: -
v_gene: TRBV7-2
CDR3aa: CASSLAKETQYF

abundance: -
v_gene: TRBV9
CDR3aa: CASSVRGGGETQYF

abundance: few
v_gene: TRBV28
CDR3aa: CASSFSLSEEFF

abundance: few
v_gene: TRBV5-1
CDR3aa: CASSLGNRLAKNIQYF